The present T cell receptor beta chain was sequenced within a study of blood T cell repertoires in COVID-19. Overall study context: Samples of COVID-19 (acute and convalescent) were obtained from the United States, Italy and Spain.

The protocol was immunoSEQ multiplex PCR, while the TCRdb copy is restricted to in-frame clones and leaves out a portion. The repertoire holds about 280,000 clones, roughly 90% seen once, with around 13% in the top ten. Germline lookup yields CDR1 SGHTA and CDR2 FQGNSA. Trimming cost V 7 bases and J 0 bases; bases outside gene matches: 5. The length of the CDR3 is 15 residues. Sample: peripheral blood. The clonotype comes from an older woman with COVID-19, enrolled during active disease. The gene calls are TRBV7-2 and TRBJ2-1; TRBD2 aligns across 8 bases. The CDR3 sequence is CASNQAGVSYNEQFF. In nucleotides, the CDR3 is TGTGCCAGCAACCAAGCGGGGGTCTCCTACAATGAGCAGTTCTTC.